The 5 T cell receptor beta chains reported below all come from one sample, sequenced in a study of shared clonotypes between healthy human individuals. Repertoires were generated with immunoSEQ multiplex PCR, while TCRdb's copy carries only in-frame clones and drops some. Altogether millions of clones are present, about 95% being singletons, with the ten largest covering under 0.15%. Source material: naive CD4+ T cells sorted from blood. As to subset: CD45RA+ positively selected. These receptors were taken from a man younger than 30 in good health.

The gene calls are TRBV5-1 and TRBJ1-1; tentatively, D is TRBD1 (6 bases). Between the trimmed V and J ends, which lost 4 bases and 7 bases, there was a span of 14 bases. CDR1 SGHRS and CDR2 YFSETQ come from the germline V gene. The CDR3 totals 13 residues. CDR3 in DNA: TGCGCCAGCAGCACGGACAGCTGGGGTGAAGCTTTCTTT. It yields the protein CASSTDSWGEAFF.

This clone was counted a few times. The chain links TRBV5-1 to TRBJ2-2; 7 bases map to TRBD1. J gave up 5 bases and V 1 base, and 8 bases lay outside the gene matches. This CDR3 comprises 16 residues. Germline-derived CDR1 and CDR2 are SGHRS and YFSETQ. The CDR3 loop reads CASSLRPGGPTGELFF. CDR3 DNA sequence: TGCGCCAGCAGCTTGAGGCCAGGGGGTCCGACCGGGGAGCTGTTTTTT. The complete variable domain, with remaining parts taken from reference TRBV5-1 and TRBJ2-2, reads KAGVTQTPRYLIKTRGQQVTLSCSPISGHRSVSWYQQTPGQGLQFLFEYFSETQRNKGNFPGRFSGRQFSNSRSEMNVSTLELGDSALYLCASSLRPGGPTGELFFGEGSRLTVL.

V gene TRBV6-1 combines with J gene TRBJ2-7, with TRBD1 matching over 7 bases. The trim removed 4 bases at V and 2 bases at J, leaving 5 bases unmatched. There are 14 residues in the CDR3. CDR1 MNHNS and CDR2 SASEGT come from the germline V gene. Here the CDR3 DNA reads TGTGCCAGCAGTGGACGGGACAGAACCTACGAGCAGTACTTC. Its protein product is CASSGRDRTYEQYF.

This chain links TRBV6-6 with TRBJ2-7; tentatively, D is TRBD2 (6 bases). Germline V gene lookup returns CDR1 MNHNY and CDR2 SVGAGI (reference sequence). The V and J ends lost 2 bases and 2 bases respectively, with 16 bases between them. CDR3 size: 16 residues. CDR3 protein: CASSYDPRREAYEQYF. The CDR3 nucleotides are TGTGCCAGCAGTTACGATCCGCGGAGGGAGGCCTACGAGCAGTACTTC.

Concerning this clone itself: The sample contains more than one DNA sequence encoding this CDR3. The CDR3 coding sequence is TGTGCCAGCTCAGGTACAGGGGCCTACGAGCAGTACTTC. It yields the protein CASSGTGAYEQYF. This chain joins TRBV18 and TRBJ2-7; 7 bases line up with TRBD1. The V and J ends lost 5 bases and 2 bases, in that order; junction bases with no gene match: 3. This CDR3 is 13 amino acids long. Germline CDR1 is KGHSH and CDR2 is LQKENI.